This TCR beta chain was sequenced for a study of Ad26.COV2.S vaccination and SARS-CoV-2 variants. TCRdb's table, derived via immunoSEQ multiplex PCR, lists solely in-frame clones and lacks some. The table records hundreds of thousands of clones, approximately 86% of them present only once. The CDR3 totals 16 residues. Germline loops: CDR1 SGHRS, CDR2 YFSETQ. V was shortened by 4 bases and J by 3 bases, with 17 bases between the two germline ends. Treatment: 15 to 20 received Ad26.COV2.S at low or high dose, single or two shots; 5 received placebo; per-sample allocation not given. Vaccine and placebo recipients were sampled on day 63 after the first injection. Boston supplied an adult donor aged 18-55 years.

This specimen was peripheral blood, taken in a trial of Ad26.COV2.S vaccine versus placebo. The clonotype originates from a person aged 18-60 years who received the Ad26.COV2.S COVID-19 vaccine or a placebo. V and J are TRBV5-1 and TRBJ1-3; D is uncertain. CDR3 in amino acids: CASSEVALTDGNTIYF. DNA for the CDR3: TGCGCCAGCAGCGAGGTGGCCTTAACGGATGGAAACACCATATATTTT.